This TCR beta chain was captured by sequencing in a study of cytomegalovirus exposure and HLA in healthy donors. Study findings and constraints: CMV serostatus stood as the only immune exposure information on hand.

A note on this clone: Its antigen is not known.

Participants comprised healthy donors of bone marrow. Germline V gives CDR1 LNHNV, CDR2 YYDKDF (reference sequence). V dropped 1 base and J dropped 10 bases, with 28 bases sitting between them. This CDR3 has 19 amino acids. PCR involved 60 Vbeta and 13 Jbeta primers. Generated by immunoSEQ multiplex PCR, the TCRdb table keeps only in-frame clones and is missing some. The table records some 190,000 clones, approximately 80% of them present only once. The V gene is TRBV15, the J gene TRBJ2-2, with D uncertain. Sample: PBMCs. The receptor comes from a man in his forties in good health and CMV-seropositive. The CDR3 DNA reads as TGTGCCACCAGCAGAGCCGGAGTGGGTGCGTATAAGGTCGAGGAGGAGCTGTTTTTT. It yields the protein CATSRAGVGAYKVEEELFF.